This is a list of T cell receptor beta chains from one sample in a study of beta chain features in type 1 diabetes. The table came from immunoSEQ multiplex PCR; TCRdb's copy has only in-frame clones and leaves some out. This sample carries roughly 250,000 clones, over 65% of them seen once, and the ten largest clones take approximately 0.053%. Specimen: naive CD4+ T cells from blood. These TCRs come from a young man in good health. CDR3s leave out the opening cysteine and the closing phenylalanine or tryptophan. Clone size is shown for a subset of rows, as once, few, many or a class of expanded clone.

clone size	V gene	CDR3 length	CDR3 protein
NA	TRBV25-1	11	ASSDRSVGVQY
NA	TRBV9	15	ASSPGASGHYQETQY
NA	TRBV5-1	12	ASSLGGAGNTQY
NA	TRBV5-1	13	ASSLGTGGTAEQY
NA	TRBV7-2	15	ASSETLPGRGTDTQY
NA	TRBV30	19	AWSPFKVPRVGTSGTYEQY
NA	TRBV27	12	ASSFSGVYNEQF
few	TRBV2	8	ASSDDQKY
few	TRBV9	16	ASSVGDIPWDLDNEQF
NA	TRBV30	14	AWSVLGVNSNQPQH
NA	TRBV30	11	AWSVQSTGELF
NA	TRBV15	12	ATRRGGTTGELF
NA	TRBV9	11	ASSVVGTDTQY
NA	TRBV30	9	AWSNLYGYT
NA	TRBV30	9	AWRANTEAF
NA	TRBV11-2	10	ASSLVRETQY
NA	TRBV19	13	ASTTPGQLYNEQF
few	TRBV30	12	ACIGGANTGELF
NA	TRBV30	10	AWSASQETQY
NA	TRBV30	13	AWSRGSGYTGELF